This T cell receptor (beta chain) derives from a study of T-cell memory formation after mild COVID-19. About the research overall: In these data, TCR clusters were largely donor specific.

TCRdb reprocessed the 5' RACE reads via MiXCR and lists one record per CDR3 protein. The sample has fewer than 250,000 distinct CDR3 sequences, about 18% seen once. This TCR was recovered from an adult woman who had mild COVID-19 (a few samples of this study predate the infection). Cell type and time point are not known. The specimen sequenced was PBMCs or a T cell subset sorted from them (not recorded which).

The CDR3 here is CASSQTTGYNQPQHF. The DNA of the CDR3 is TGTGCCAGCAGCCAGACTACAGGGTACAATCAGCCCCAGCATTTT. This rearrangement joins TRBV7-9 to TRBJ1-5; D is possibly TRBD1 (6 bases). The germline gives CDR1 SEHNR, CDR2 FQNEAQ (reference sequence). This CDR3 has 15 amino acids. The germline V and J ends were trimmed by 5 bases and 3 bases, with 14 bases remaining between them.